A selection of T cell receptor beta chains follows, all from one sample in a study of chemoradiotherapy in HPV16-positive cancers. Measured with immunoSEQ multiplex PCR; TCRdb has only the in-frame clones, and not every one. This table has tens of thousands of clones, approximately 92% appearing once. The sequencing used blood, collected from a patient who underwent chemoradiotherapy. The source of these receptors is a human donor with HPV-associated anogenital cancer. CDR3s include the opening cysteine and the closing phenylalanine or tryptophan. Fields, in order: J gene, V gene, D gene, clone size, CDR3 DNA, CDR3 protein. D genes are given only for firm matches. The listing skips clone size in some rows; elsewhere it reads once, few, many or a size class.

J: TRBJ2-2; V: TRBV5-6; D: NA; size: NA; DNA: TGTGCCAGCAGCTTGGAGCCTGGCGAGCTGTTTTTT; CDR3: CASSLEPGELFF
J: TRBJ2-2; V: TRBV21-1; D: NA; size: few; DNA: TGTGCCAGCAGCAAATTCCCCGTAGTTAACACCGGGGAGCTGTTTTTT; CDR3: CASSKFPVVNTGELFF
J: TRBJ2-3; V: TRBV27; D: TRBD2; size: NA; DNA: TGTGCCAGCAGTCCGGGGACTAGAAGAGATACGCAGTATTTT; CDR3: CASSPGTRRDTQYF
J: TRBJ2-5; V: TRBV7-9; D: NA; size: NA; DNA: TGTGCCAGCAGCTTCCCATACCGGGAGACGAAAGAGACCCAGTACTTC; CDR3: CASSFPYRETKETQYF
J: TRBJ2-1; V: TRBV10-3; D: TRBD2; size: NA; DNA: TGTGCCATCAAAGGCGGGAGAAACAATGAGCAGTTCTTC; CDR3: CAIKGGRNNEQFF
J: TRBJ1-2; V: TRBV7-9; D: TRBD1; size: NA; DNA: TGTGCCAGCAGCCAGGGACAGAACTATGGCTACACCTTC; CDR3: CASSQGQNYGYTF
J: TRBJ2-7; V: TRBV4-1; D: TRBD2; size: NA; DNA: TGCGCCAGCAGCCAAACGGGGGGGTTCTACGAGCAGTACTTC; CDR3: CASSQTGGFYEQYF
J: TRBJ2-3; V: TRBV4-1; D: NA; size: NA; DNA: TGCGCCAGCAGCCATAGAACCGGGGGCGCAGGTTTTGGTACAGATACGCAGTATTTT; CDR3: CASSHRTGGAGFGTDTQYF
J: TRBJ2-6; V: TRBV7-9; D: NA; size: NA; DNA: TGTGCCAGCAGTATAACTTCAGGGAATCCGGGGGCCAACGTCCTGACTTTC; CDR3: CASSITSGNPGANVLTF
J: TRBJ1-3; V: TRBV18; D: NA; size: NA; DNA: TGTGCCAGCTCACCAGTGGGGAGAAACTCTGGAAACACCATATATTTT; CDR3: CASSPVGRNSGNTIYF
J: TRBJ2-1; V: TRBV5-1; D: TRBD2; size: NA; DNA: TGCGCCAGCAGCTTCGGAGCGGGAAGCTACAATGAGCAGTTCTTC; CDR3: CASSFGAGSYNEQFF
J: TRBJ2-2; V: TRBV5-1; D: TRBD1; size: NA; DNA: TGCGCCAGCAGCGCCTCAGGGGGTCCCTGGGAGCTGTTTTTT; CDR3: CASSASGGPWELFF
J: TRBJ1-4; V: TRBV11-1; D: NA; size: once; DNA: TGTGCCAGCAGTTTCTCCAGGGATGGTGAAAAACTGTTTTTT; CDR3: CASSFSRDGEKLFF
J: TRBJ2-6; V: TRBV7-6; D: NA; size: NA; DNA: TGTGCCAGCAGCTTGACCCCGTGGTCTGGGGCCAACGTCCTGACTTTC; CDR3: CASSLTPWSGANVLTF
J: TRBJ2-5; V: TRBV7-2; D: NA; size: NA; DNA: TGTGCCAGCAGCTTAGCGCGGGCGGGGACCCAGTACTTC; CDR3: CASSLARAGTQYF
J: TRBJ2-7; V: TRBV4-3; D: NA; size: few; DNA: TGCGCCAGCAGCCAAGAGGTGACCTACGAGCAGTACTTC; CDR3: CASSQEVTYEQYF
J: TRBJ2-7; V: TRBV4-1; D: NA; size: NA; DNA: TGCGCCAGCAGCCAACACCGGGTGAGTCACGAGCAGTACTTC; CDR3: CASSQHRVSHEQYF
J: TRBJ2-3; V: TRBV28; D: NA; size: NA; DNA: TGTGCCAGCAGTTTGCCGGGGGCCAACACAGATACGCAGTATTTT; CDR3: CASSLPGANTDTQYF
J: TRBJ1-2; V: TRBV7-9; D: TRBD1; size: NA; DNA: TGTGCCAGCAGCTTAGTAGGGGACAGCCATGGCTACACCTTC; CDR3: CASSLVGDSHGYTF
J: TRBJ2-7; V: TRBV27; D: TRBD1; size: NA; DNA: TGTGCCAGCAGTTTAGTGACAGGGGGGGTCTACGAGCAGTACTTC; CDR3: CASSLVTGGVYEQYF
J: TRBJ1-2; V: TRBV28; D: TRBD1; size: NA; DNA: TGTGCCAGCAGTTATACGACAGGGAGAAGCTATGGCTACACCTTC; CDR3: CASSYTTGRSYGYTF
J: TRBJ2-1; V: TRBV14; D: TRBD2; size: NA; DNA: TGTGCCAGCAGCTTAGGACTAGCGCCCCGTGAGCAGTTCTTC; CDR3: CASSLGLAPREQFF
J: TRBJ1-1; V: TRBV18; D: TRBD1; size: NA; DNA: TGTGCCAGCTCATCGACAGGGGTGGTGAACACTGAAGCTTTCTTT; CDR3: CASSSTGVVNTEAFF
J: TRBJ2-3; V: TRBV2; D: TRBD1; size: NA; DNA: TGTGCCAGCAGTGGGAGGACAGGGGTCGCAGATACGCAGTATTTT; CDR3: CASSGRTGVADTQYF
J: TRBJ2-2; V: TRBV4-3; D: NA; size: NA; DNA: TGCGCCAGCAGCCATGGACCTACCGGGGAGCTGTTTTTT; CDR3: CASSHGPTGELFF
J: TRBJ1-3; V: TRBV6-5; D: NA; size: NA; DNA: TGTGCCAGCAGTTACTCGCCAGCCACTGGAAACACCATATATTTT; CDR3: CASSYSPATGNTIYF
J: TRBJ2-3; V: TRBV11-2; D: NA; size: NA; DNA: TGTGCCAGCAGCTCTCAAGGAATGACTAGCACAGATACGCAGTATTTT; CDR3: CASSSQGMTSTDTQYF
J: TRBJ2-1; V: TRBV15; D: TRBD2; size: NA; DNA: TGTGCCACCAGCAGAGGGAGCGGGAGGATGTTCAATGAGCAGTTCTTC; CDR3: CATSRGSGRMFNEQFF
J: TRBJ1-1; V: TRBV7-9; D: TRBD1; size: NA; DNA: TGTGCCAGCAGCTTAGTACAGGGGGGTACTGAAGCTTTCTTT; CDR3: CASSLVQGGTEAFF
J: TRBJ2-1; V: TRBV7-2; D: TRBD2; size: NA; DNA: TGTGCCAGCAGCTTAGGTCGACTAGCGTTCTACAATGAGCAGTTCTTC; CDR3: CASSLGRLAFYNEQFF
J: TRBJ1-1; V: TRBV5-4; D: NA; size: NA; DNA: TGTGCCAGCAGCGGGACCCCAGTCAGGGGCAGTTCGGCTTTCTTT; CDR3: CASSGTPVRGSSAFF
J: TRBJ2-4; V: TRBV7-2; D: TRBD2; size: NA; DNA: TGTGCCAGCAGCGCCCGACGGGGAGAGCGGGGGGGGATGAGGAACATTCAGTACTTC; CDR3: CASSARRGERGGMRNIQYF
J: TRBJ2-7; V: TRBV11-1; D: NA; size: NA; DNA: TGTGCCAGCAGCTTAGAGGGACGAGAAGAGCAGTACTTC; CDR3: CASSLEGREEQYF
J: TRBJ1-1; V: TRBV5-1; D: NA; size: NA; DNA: TGCGCCAGCAGCCCGGCCGGAAGAGAAGCTTTCTTT; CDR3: CASSPAGREAFF
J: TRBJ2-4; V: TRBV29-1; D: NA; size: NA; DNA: TGCAGCGTAGGGGATCTAGCCAAAAACATTCAGTACTTC; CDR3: CSVGDLAKNIQYF
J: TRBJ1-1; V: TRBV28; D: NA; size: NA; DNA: TGTGCCAGCAGTTTCCCCGGTGTAGCGAACACTGAAGCTTTCTTT; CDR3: CASSFPGVANTEAFF
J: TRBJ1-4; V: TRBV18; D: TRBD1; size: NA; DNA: TGTGCCAGCTCCCAAGGACAGGGGGAAAAACTGTTTTTT; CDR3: CASSQGQGEKLFF
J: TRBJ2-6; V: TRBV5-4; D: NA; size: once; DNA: TGTGCCAGCAGCTTCCTACAGGGAGGTGGGGCCAACGTCCTGACTTTC; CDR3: CASSFLQGGGANVLTF
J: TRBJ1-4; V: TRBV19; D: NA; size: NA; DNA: TGTGCCAGCGGGGGGGTAGGGGATGAAAAACTGTTTTTT; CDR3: CASGGVGDEKLFF
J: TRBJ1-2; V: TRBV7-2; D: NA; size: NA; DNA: TGTGCCAGCAGCTTTTCTCAGGCGGCGGCCCCGTTAGGCTACACCTTC; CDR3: CASSFSQAAAPLGYTF
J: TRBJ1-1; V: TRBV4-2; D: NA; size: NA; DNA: TGTGCCAGCAGCCAAAGGGGGACTTTGAACACTGAAGCTTTCTTT; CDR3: CASSQRGTLNTEAFF
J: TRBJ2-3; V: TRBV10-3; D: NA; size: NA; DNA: TGTGCCATCCAACAGCCCACAGATACGCAGTATTTT; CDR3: CAIQQPTDTQYF
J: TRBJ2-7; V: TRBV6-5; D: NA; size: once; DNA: TGTGCCAGCAGTTACCGGTACGAGCAGTACTTC; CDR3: CASSYRYEQYF
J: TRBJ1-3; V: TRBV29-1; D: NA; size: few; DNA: TGCAGCGTTAGAGGGGACGGAAACACCATATATTTT; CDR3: CSVRGDGNTIYF
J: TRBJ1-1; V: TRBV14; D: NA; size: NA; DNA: TGTGCCAGCAGCCTTTGGAGGGGCGCGAACACTGAAGCTTTCTTT; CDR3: CASSLWRGANTEAFF
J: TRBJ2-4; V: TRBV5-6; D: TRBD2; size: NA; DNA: TGTGCCAGCAGCCTATTAGCGGGAGATAAAAACATTCAGTACTTC; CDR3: CASSLLAGDKNIQYF
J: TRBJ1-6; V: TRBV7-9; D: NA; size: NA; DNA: TGTGCCAGCAGCCGTCGACAGGAAAATTCACCCCTCCACTTT; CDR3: CASSRRQENSPLHF
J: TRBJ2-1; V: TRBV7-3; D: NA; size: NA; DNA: TGTGCCAGCAGCCCAAGGCGCGCGACGTTCGATGAGCAGTTCTTC; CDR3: CASSPRRATFDEQFF